The 27 T cell receptor beta chains presented below share a single source sample, sequenced in a study of T cells in Graves' hyperthyroidism and ophthalmopathy. The investigators amplified TCR beta CDR3 regions from RNA transcripts. The TCR CDR3 was amplified in a first-round RT-PCR using the HTBI primer set. Each CDR3 protein gets one entry after TCRdb re-called the multiplex PCR reads with MiXCR. The sample contains some 440,000 distinct CDR3 sequences, approximately 14% of which appear only once. The sample consisted of blood. The receptors were sampled from a woman aged 18-35 years with Graves' hyperthyroidism.

In its sample, this clonotype was seen many times. V gene TRBV12-3 or TRBV12-4 combines with J gene TRBJ1-5; no clear D gene. The CDR3 is 13 amino acids. Trimming pared 6 bases from V and 6 bases from J, leaving 12 bases between. The DNA of the CDR3 is TGTGCCAGCAGCCAAAGCCGGCCTCAGCCCCAGCATTTT. This sequence encodes CASSQSRPQPQHF.

In the case of this clonotype: Since a much larger clone is just one base distant, this may be a read error. The chain uses TRBV9 and TRBJ2-7, with 9 bases aligning to TRBD1. The CDR3 runs 14 residues. CDR1 SGDLS and CDR2 YYNGEE come from the germline V gene. The DNA for the CDR3 is TGTGCCAGCGGCGTCGGGACAGGGACCTACGAGCAGTACTTC. Its protein is CASGVGTGTYEQYF. The complete variable domain, with remaining parts taken from reference TRBV9 and TRBJ2-7, reads DSGVTQTPKHLITATGQRVTLRCSPRSGDLSVYWYQQSLDQGLQFLIQYYNGEERAKGNILERFSAQQFPDLHSELNLSSLELGDSALYFCASGVGTGTYEQYFGPGTRLTVT.

This clonotype has more than one count but fewer than ten. The V gene is TRBV6-2 or TRBV6-3, the J gene TRBJ2-7, with D possibly called TRBD1 or TRBD2 (5 bases each). CDR1 is MNHEY, CDR2 SVGEGT, per germline. Trimming removed 4 bases from V and 4 bases from J, with 17 bases in between. This CDR3 comprises 15 residues. The CDR3 sequence: CASSFSSGTDYEQYF. CDR3 in DNA: TGTGCCAGCAGTTTTTCGTCCGGGACCGATTACGAGCAGTACTTC.

The gene calls are TRBV5-1 and TRBJ2-1, with TRBD2 matching over 9 bases. Trimming cost V 3 bases and J 3 bases; bases outside gene matches: 10. The germline gives CDR1 SGHRS, CDR2 YFSETQ. The CDR3 runs 17 residues. The CDR3 nucleotides are TGCGCCAGCAGCTGGAGTAACCTAGCGGGATTCTACAATGAGCAGTTCTTC. This codes for CASSWSNLAGFYNEQFF. Full variable domain (missing parts from reference TRBV5-1 and TRBJ2-1): KAGVTQTPRYLIKTRGQQVTLSCSPISGHRSVSWYQQTPGQGLQFLFEYFSETQRNKGNFPGRFSGRQFSNSRSEMNVSTLELGDSALYLCASSWSNLAGFYNEQFFGPGTRLTVL.

This clonotype showed up many times. The rearrangement links TRBV20-1 to TRBJ1-2; D gene unclear. V lost 3 bases to trimming and J lost 5 bases, with 16 bases between them. The CDR3 loop spans 14 amino acids. The germline V gene encodes CDR1 DFQATT and CDR2 SNEGSKA (reference sequence). CDR3 nucleotides: TGCAGTGCTAGCGGCCGGTCAGAAGATTATGGCTACACCTTC. Its protein product is CSASGRSEDYGYTF.

In its sample, this clonotype was seen a few times. The V and J genes are TRBV6-1 and TRBJ2-7; 9 bases are shared with TRBD1. This CDR3 has 13 amino acids. Trimming removed 5 bases from V and 6 bases from J; junction bases left unmatched: 5. Germline V gene sequence: CDR1 MNHNS, CDR2 SASEGT. The DNA for the CDR3 is TGTGCCAGCAGTCCGGGACAGGGTACCGAGCAGTACTTC. This encodes CASSPGQGTEQYF.

This clonotype was recorded many times. The chain couples TRBV3-1 to TRBJ1-4; D possibly corresponds to TRBD1 (5 bases). Trimming took 0 bases from V and 8 from J, leaving 10 bases between them. The CDR3 runs to 14 residues. Germline assignment: CDR1 LGHDT and CDR2 YNNKEL (reference sequence). The CDR3 nucleotides read TGTGCCAGCAGCCAAGAGAGGGGAAGGGAAAAACTGTTTTTT. Amino acid sequence: CASSQERGREKLFF.

This clonotype showed up many times. The rearrangement joins TRBV13 to TRBJ1-5; 7 nucleotides align to TRBD1. Trimming at V came to 1 base and at J to 5 bases, leaving 5 bases not matched to a gene. This CDR3 is built from 15 residues. Germline CDR1 and CDR2: PRHDT and FYEKMQ (reference sequence). The CDR3 is CASSLAGGGDQPQHF. Here the CDR3 DNA reads TGTGCCAGCAGCTTAGCAGGGGGTGGGGATCAGCCCCAGCATTTT.

The chain joins TRBV25-1 to TRBJ2-1; TRBD2 might be the D (6 bases). The V and J ends lost 1 base and 6 bases respectively, with 16 bases between them. This CDR3 region has 16 residues. Germline values: CDR1 MGHDK, CDR2 SYGVNS. CDR3 residues: CASSEFAAGSGNEQFF. Here the CDR3 DNA reads TGTGCCAGCAGTGAATTCGCGGCGGGATCTGGCAATGAGCAGTTCTTC.

This clonotype was detected a few times. This chain links TRBV5-8 with TRBJ1-2; TRBD1 matches 8 bases. The germline gives CDR1 SGHTS, CDR2 YDEGEE. The ends lost 0 bases at V and 4 bases at J; junction bases unmatched: 8. This CDR3 has 16 amino acids. The CDR3 coding sequence is TGTGCCAGCAGCTTGGTAGGACAGGGTCTATCCTATGGCTACACCTTC. Its translation is CASSLVGQGLSYGYTF. The full variable domain, its missing parts supplied by reference TRBV5-8 and TRBJ1-2, is EAGVTQSPTHLIKTRGQQATLRCSPISGHTSVYWYQQALGLGLQFLLWYDEGEERNRGNFPPRFSGRQFPNYSSELNVNALELEDSALYLCASSLVGQGLSYGYTFGSGTRLTVV.

This clonotype was seen at least ten times. The V gene is TRBV7-8, the J gene TRBJ2-7; D gene ambiguous. Germline CDR1 and CDR2: SGHVS and FQNEAQ. The CDR3 totals 14 residues. V gave up 1 base and J gave up 1 base, with 8 bases separating them. CDR3 nucleotides: TGTGCCAGCAGCTTAGGACCGATGTCCTACGAGCAGTACTTC. It codes for CASSLGPMSYEQYF.

This clonotype was counted at least ten times. The chain carries TRBV27 and TRBJ2-4, with 9 bases matching TRBD1. The CDR3 consists of 19 residues. Losses at the gene ends were 5 bases for V and 9 bases for J; bases not matched to a gene: 23. Germline CDR1 is MNHEY and CDR2 is SMNVEV (reference sequence). DNA of the CDR3: TGTGCCAGCAGTCCCGAACCGGGACAGGGCTATTGGAGAATCGGCATTCAGTACTTC. This codes for CASSPEPGQGYWRIGIQYF.

In this sample, this clonotype turned up many times. CDR3 sequence: CASSRSGTGTLGANVLTF. The CDR3 DNA sequence: TGTGCCAGCAGCCGCTCCGGGACAGGAACGCTAGGGGCCAACGTCCTGACTTTC. The chain uses TRBV5-6 and TRBJ2-6; 8 positions match TRBD1. Per the germline V gene, CDR1 is SGHDT and CDR2 is YYEEEE. The CDR3 has 18 amino acids. Trimming removed 4 bases from V and 4 bases from J; junction bases left unmatched: 13.

This clonotype was picked up many times. The CDR3 bases are TGTGCCAGCAGCGTCTCCACTAGCGGGGGAGAGACCCAGTACTTC. It encodes CASSVSTSGGETQYF. The chain is built from TRBV9 and TRBJ2-5; 11 bases line up with TRBD2. Germline CDR1 SGDLS, CDR2 YYNGEE. The ends lost 2 bases at V and 4 bases at J; junction bases unmatched: 4. This CDR3 has 15 amino acids.

This clonotype came up many times. The chain combines TRBV7-9 with TRBJ2-7; 7 nucleotides agree with TRBD1. V trimming: 5 bases; J trimming: 4 bases; junction bases outside the gene matches: 8. CDR1 and CDR2 from the germline V gene are SEHNR and FQNEAQ (reference sequence). This CDR3 region has 14 residues. The CDR3 bases are TGTGCCAGCAGCAACCGGGACAGACCTTACGAGCAGTACTTC. Protein sequence: CASSNRDRPYEQYF.

This clonotype has only a few counts. The V gene is TRBV20-1, the J gene TRBJ2-3; 9 bases are a match to TRBD1. Germline assignment: CDR1 DFQATT and CDR2 SNEGSKA (reference sequence). The CDR3 has 14 residues. V trimming: 3 bases; J trimming: 5 bases; junction bases outside the gene matches: 6. The CDR3 loop is CSASKRTGEDTQYF. CDR3 in DNA: TGCAGTGCTAGTAAGCGGACAGGGGAAGATACGCAGTATTTT.

This clonotype showed up many times. This chain joins TRBV2 and TRBJ2-1; no definite D call. CDR1 and CDR2 (germline): SNHLY, FYNNEI. CDR3 length: 15 residues. Trimming removed 6 bases from V and 2 bases from J, with 14 bases in between. The CDR3 is CASSRRSLAYNEQFF. As DNA, the CDR3 is TGTGCCAGCAGCAGACGGAGTTTGGCCTACAATGAGCAGTTCTTC.

Concerning this clonotype: This may come from a read error, since a much larger clone is one base off. The genes are TRBV19 and TRBJ1-5; the D is unclear. This CDR3 comprises 13 residues. The germline CDR1 and CDR2 sequences are LNHDA and SQIVND (reference sequence). The CDR3 DNA reads as TGTGCCAGTAGTATAACATCTTATCAGCCCCGGCATTTT. Translating it yields CASSITSYQPRHF.

In the case of this clonotype: At one end the junction does not follow the germline gene, possibly because of a read error. The rearrangement uses TRBV28 and TRBJ2-7; 9 bases line up with TRBD2. The CDR3 runs 14 residues. CDR1 MDHEN and CDR2 SYDVKM come from the germline V gene. This CDR3 reads CASSSPSGIYGQYF. The CDR3 DNA reads TGCGCCAGCAGTTCCCCTAGCGGGATCTACGGGCAGTACTTC.

The CDR3 sequence: CASRHAPGTGGDEQYF. The CDR3, as DNA: TGTGCCAGCAGACACGCTCCGGGGACAGGGGGCGACGAGCAGTACTTC. The chain combines TRBV6-1 with TRBJ2-7, with 12 bases aligning to TRBD1. Germline CDR1 reads MNHNS; CDR2 reads SASEGT. The ends lost 6 bases at V and 5 bases at J; junction bases unmatched: 11. This CDR3 spans 16 amino acids.

Ten or more counts support this clonotype. This chain joins TRBV20-1 and TRBJ2-3; the D is unclear. V dropped 1 base and J dropped 6 bases, with 14 bases sitting between them. The length of the CDR3 is 14 residues. Germline assignment: CDR1 DFQATT and CDR2 SNEGSKA (reference sequence). CDR3 nucleotide sequence: TGCAGTGCTAGAGCATCCCTAGAAGCTGATACGCAGTATTTT. Translation: CSARASLEADTQYF.

In this sample, this clonotype turned up many times. The chain joins TRBV30 to TRBJ1-5; TRBD1 matches 7 bases. After removal of 5 bases from V and 0 bases from J, the junction contained 1 base not matched to a gene. The CDR3 covers 13 residues. In germline, CDR1 is GTSNPN, CDR2 SVGIG (reference sequence). CDR3 protein: CAWGTDSNQPQHF. The CDR3 region has the DNA TGTGCCTGGGGGACAGATAGCAATCAGCCCCAGCATTTT.

This chain links TRBV19 with TRBJ2-1; tentatively, D is TRBD2 (5 bases). The CDR3 spans 14 residues. The germline gives CDR1 LNHDA, CDR2 SQIVND (reference sequence). V shed 7 bases and J shed 4 bases, with 14 bases lying between them. CDR3 region: CASTPDFSYNEQFF. In DNA, the CDR3 is TGTGCCAGTACACCGGACTTCTCTTACAATGAGCAGTTCTTC.

This clonotype has a handful of counts. This sequence joins TRBV20-1 and TRBJ2-3, with D perhaps matching TRBD2 (6 bases). CDR1 and CDR2 (germline): DFQATT, SNEGSKA (reference sequence). Between the trimmed V and J ends, which lost 7 bases and 5 bases, there was a span of 7 bases. This CDR3 spans 10 amino acids. The CDR3 nucleotides are TGCAGTGTGGGGGGAGATACGCAGTATTTT. This translates into CSVGGDTQYF.

The chain employs TRBV11-2 and TRBJ1-2; D remains ambiguous. Germline assignment: CDR1 SGHAT and CDR2 FQNNGV. Trimming shortened V by 6 bases and J by 0 bases, and 11 bases separated the two germline ends. The CDR3 has 14 residues. CDR3: CASRRPGSNYGYTF. The CDR3 coding sequence is TGTGCCAGCAGGAGACCGGGCTCTAACTATGGCTACACCTTC.

At least ten counts were recorded for this clonotype. The chain is built from TRBV30 and TRBJ1-5, with 7 bases fitting TRBD1. Germline CDR1 and CDR2: GTSNPN and SVGIG (reference sequence). The CDR3 extends over 18 amino acids. J lost 4 bases, V lost 0 bases, and 15 bases had no gene match. The DNA for the CDR3 is TGTGCCTGGAGTGTCGGACTCGATTCGACAGGGCTGAATCAGCCCCAGCATTTT. It codes for CAWSVGLDSTGLNQPQHF.

This clonotype was detected many times. This rearrangement joins TRBV12-3 or TRBV12-4 to TRBJ2-1; 11 nucleotides align to TRBD2. Unmatched junction bases numbered 8, after V lost 5 bases and J lost 8 bases. The CDR3 consists of 15 residues. DNA for the CDR3: TGTGCCAGCAGTCTACTAGCGGGAGAGGTGTATGAGCAGTTCTTC. Protein: CASSLLAGEVYEQFF.